The subject of this entry is one T cell receptor (beta chain). Its antigen is not identified. Investigators reverse transcribed all isolated RNA, so they sequenced expressed TCRB transcripts. Only in-frame clones appear in the TCRdb table, and some are missing; sequencing was by immunoSEQ multiplex PCR. This sample has about 270,000 clones, with 13% to 15% found just once. The CDR3 has 15 residues. V was clipped by 4 bases and J by 7 bases; unmatched bases: 10. CDR1 SGHAT and CDR2 FQNNGV come from the germline V gene. This specimen comes from a study of beta chain features in type 1 diabetes. The study's findings and limits: Type 1 diabetes patients showed a moderate but significant shortening of TCRB CDR3s in all four CD4+ subsets.

The chain has TRBV11-2 and TRBJ2-7; 10 bases align to TRBD2. This clonotype was sampled from a man in his thirties or forties with type 1 diabetes. Material: naive CD4+ T cells from blood. The DNA for the CDR3 is TGTGCCAGCAGCTCCCGGACTAGCGGAGCGGGGGAGCAGTACTTC. Translation: CASSSRTSGAGEQYF.